A selection of T cell receptor beta chains follows, all from one sample in a study of shared clonotypes between healthy human individuals. The table came from immunoSEQ multiplex PCR; TCRdb's copy has only in-frame clones and leaves some out. Found here are about 600,000 clones, less than 97% of them singletons; the top ten hold less than 0.13%. Material for sequencing was naive CD8+ T cells sorted from blood. The receptors were sampled from a woman aged 25 to 45 in good health. Each CDR3 is given with its conserved first and last residue. A D gene is named only where the DNA matches it firmly. The size field is filled for only some rows; it gives once, few, many or a size class.

d_gene,v_gene,abundance,j_gene,CDR3aa,CDR3nt
TRBD2,TRBV27,once,TRBJ2-7,CASSLQREHEQYF,TGTGCCAGCAGTTTACAGCGGGAGCACGAGCAGTACTTC
-,TRBV7-2,-,TRBJ2-2,CASSPHPGRNYTGELFF,TGTGCCAGCAGCCCCCACCCCGGGCGGAACTACACCGGGGAGCTGTTTTTT
TRBD2,TRBV19,-,TRBJ2-3,CASDRAGGPTDTQYF,TGTGCCAGTGACCGTGCGGGAGGGCCCACAGATACGCAGTATTTT
-,TRBV19,-,TRBJ2-1,CASSILHSSYNEQFF,TGTGCCAGTAGTATACTACACAGCTCCTACAATGAGCAGTTCTTC
TRBD1,TRBV19,-,TRBJ2-2,CASQGQGVGSGELFF,TGTGCCAGCCAGGGACAGGGAGTTGGATCCGGGGAGCTGTTTTTT
TRBD1,TRBV27,-,TRBJ2-5,CASSLFQGAGETQYF,TGTGCCAGCAGTTTATTCCAGGGGGCGGGAGAGACCCAGTACTTC
-,TRBV10-3,-,TRBJ2-7,CAISGTYRSPDEQYF,TGTGCCATCAGTGGGACTTACAGGTCCCCGGACGAGCAGTACTTC
-,TRBV30,-,TRBJ1-2,CAWNVKNNYGYTF,TGTGCCTGGAATGTCAAGAACAACTATGGCTACACCTTC
-,TRBV25-1,-,TRBJ2-7,CASSSDRTYEQYF,TGTGCCAGCAGTTCAGACAGAACCTACGAGCAGTACTTC
TRBD2,TRBV27,-,TRBJ2-1,CASSSTPLAGSSYNEQFF,TGTGCCAGCAGTTCCACCCCCCTAGCGGGGAGCTCCTACAATGAGCAGTTCTTC
TRBD1,TRBV4-1,-,TRBJ1-1,CASSQEPQGATEAFF,TGCGCCAGCAGCCAAGAACCCCAGGGGGCTACTGAAGCTTTCTTT
TRBD2,TRBV27,-,TRBJ2-1,CASSLSAGLAAGNEQFF,TGTGCCAGCAGTTTATCAGCCGGACTAGCGGCGGGGAATGAGCAGTTCTTC
TRBD2,TRBV5-4,-,TRBJ2-7,CASSREASGRYEQYF,TGTGCCAGCAGCCGCGAGGCTAGCGGGAGGTACGAGCAGTACTTC
-,TRBV13,-,TRBJ1-1,CASSDHEVATYEAFF,TGTGCCAGCAGCGATCACGAGGTAGCCACCTACGAAGCTTTCTTT
-,TRBV19,-,TRBJ2-7,CASSTGRSYEQYF,TGTGCCAGTAGCACGGGTCGATCCTACGAGCAGTACTTC
TRBD2,TRBV7-2,-,TRBJ2-7,CASSLEASGSWFHEQYF,TGTGCCAGCAGCTTAGAGGCTAGCGGGAGCTGGTTCCACGAGCAGTACTTC
-,TRBV27,-,TRBJ2-3,CASSFLAVDATDTQYF,TGTGCCAGCAGTTTCCTGGCGGTCGATGCCACAGATACGCAGTATTTT
TRBD1,TRBV6-5,-,TRBJ2-7,CASRPGTGSPEQYF,TGTGCCAGCAGACCCGGGACAGGATCACCCGAGCAGTACTTC
-,TRBV9,-,TRBJ2-3,CASSVGLGQGDTQYF,TGTGCCAGCAGCGTAGGGTTGGGGCAGGGGGATACGCAGTATTTT
TRBD2,TRBV27,-,TRBJ2-1,CASSLVGLAGNEQFF,TGTGCCAGCAGCCTGGTGGGACTAGCGGGCAATGAGCAGTTCTTC
TRBD2,TRBV30,-,TRBJ2-7,CAWSPTLRTSGTYEQYF,TGTGCCTGGAGTCCCACCCTAAGGACTAGCGGGACCTACGAGCAGTACTTC
-,TRBV2,few,TRBJ1-1,CASIQVSEAFF,TGTGCCAGCATACAGGTTTCTGAAGCTTTCTTT
-,TRBV28,-,TRBJ1-1,CASVSRGGYTEAFF,TGTGCCAGCGTTTCCCGAGGCGGCTACACTGAAGCTTTCTTT
TRBD2,TRBV9,-,TRBJ2-3,CASSVDGRGSDTQYF,TGTGCCAGCAGCGTAGACGGGAGGGGCTCAGATACGCAGTATTTT
TRBD1,TRBV30,-,TRBJ1-5,CAWSSGQVGHQPQHF,TGTGCCTGGAGTTCCGGACAGGTGGGACATCAGCCCCAGCATTTT
-,TRBV19,-,TRBJ2-3,CASSIWGQRGDTQYF,TGTGCCAGTAGTATATGGGGACAAAGGGGAGATACGCAGTATTTT
TRBD1,TRBV4-1,-,TRBJ2-3,CASSQDRDRPDTQYF,TGCGCCAGCAGCCAAGATCGGGACAGGCCGGATACGCAGTATTTT
-,TRBV19,-,TRBJ2-7,CASSLLGGDNEQYF,TGTGCCAGTAGCCTCCTGGGGGGGGACAACGAGCAGTACTTC
-,TRBV2,-,TRBJ1-2,CASSEETDGYTF,TGTGCCAGCAGTGAAGAGACGGATGGCTACACCTTC
-,TRBV19,once,TRBJ2-2,CASSLQTLLVTTGELFF,TGTGCCAGTAGTCTTCAGACACTTTTGGTTACCACCGGGGAGCTGTTTTTT
TRBD1,TRBV7-7,-,TRBJ1-5,CASSPPGTGVTQPQHF,TGTGCCAGCAGCCCCCCCGGGACAGGGGTTACTCAGCCCCAGCATTTT
-,TRBV10-1,-,TRBJ2-7,CASSEGPGDEQYF,TGCGCCAGCAGTGAGGGGCCAGGGGACGAGCAGTACTTC
TRBD1,TRBV4-1,-,TRBJ2-7,CASSQDRALLYEQYF,TGCGCCAGCAGTCAGGACAGGGCCTTGTTGTACGAGCAGTACTTC
-,TRBV6-1,-,TRBJ2-2,CASSAETTGNTGELFF,TGTGCCAGCAGTGCCGAGACGACAGGGAACACCGGGGAGCTGTTTTTT
-,TRBV4-1,-,TRBJ2-5,CASSQDSVRGGEGETQYF,TGCGCCAGCAGCCAAGATTCGGTACGTGGCGGCGAGGGGGAGACCCAGTACTTC
-,TRBV4-2,once,TRBJ2-7,CASSQEAEVYEQYF,TGTGCCAGCAGCCAAGAAGCAGAGGTCTACGAGCAGTACTTC
TRBD2,TRBV5-1,-,TRBJ2-3,CASSLALAGVATDTQYF,TGCGCCAGCAGCTTAGCACTAGCGGGAGTGGCCACAGATACGCAGTATTTT
-,TRBV20-1,-,TRBJ1-2,CSARDVYGYTF,TGCAGTGCTAGAGACGTCTATGGCTACACCTTC
-,TRBV4-1,-,TRBJ2-7,CASSLQGEQYF,TGCGCCAGCAGCCTCCAAGGCGAGCAGTACTTC
TRBD2,TRBV9,-,TRBJ2-2,CASSGRRGLALSGGELFF,TGTGCCAGCAGCGGGCGTAGGGGACTAGCCTTAAGCGGGGGGGAGCTGTTTTTT
-,TRBV19,-,TRBJ2-4,CASSNRRGRGDIQYF,TGTGCCAGTAGTAACAGGAGGGGGCGGGGGGACATTCAGTACTTC
-,TRBV28,-,TRBJ2-7,CASSFQGRDYEQYF,TGTGCCAGCAGTTTTCAGGGTAGGGACTACGAGCAGTACTTC
-,TRBV13,-,TRBJ1-2,CASSLGRDSNYGYTF,TGTGCCAGCAGCTTAGGCCGGGACTCAAACTATGGCTACACCTTC
-,TRBV19,-,TRBJ1-1,CAIKASGSEAFF,TGTGCCATCAAGGCGAGTGGAAGTGAAGCTTTCTTT
-,TRBV7-9,-,TRBJ2-5,CASTIQGQETQYF,TGTGCCAGCACCATACAGGGCCAAGAGACCCAGTACTTC
TRBD2,TRBV11-2,-,TRBJ2-7,CASSFEAGPYEQYF,TGTGCCAGCAGCTTTGAAGCGGGACCCTACGAGCAGTACTTC
TRBD2,TRBV7-8,few,TRBJ2-7,CASSLRTSGEQYF,TGTGCCAGCAGCCTGAGGACTAGCGGCGAGCAGTACTTC
-,TRBV7-9,-,TRBJ1-6,CASSLGGTNSPLHF,TGTGCCAGCAGCTTAGGGGGAACCAATTCACCCCTCCACTTT
-,TRBV9,-,TRBJ2-5,CASSGSQGETQYF,TGTGCCAGCAGCGGGTCCCAGGGGGAGACCCAGTACTTC